Listed here are 32 T cell receptor beta chains from one sample, sequenced in a study of cytomegalovirus exposure and HLA in healthy donors. Both 60 Vbeta primers and 13 Jbeta primers went into the PCR. The repertoire was sequenced with immunoSEQ multiplex PCR; TCRdb's copy has only in-frame clones and lacks some. Altogether around 50,000 clones are present, 72% being singletons, with the ten largest covering 22%. Input material: PBMCs. The receptors come from a woman between 45 and 65 years old in good health and CMV-seropositive.

The chain uses TRBV29-1 and TRBJ2-7; 8 bases map to TRBD1. Losses at the gene ends were 7 bases for V and 7 bases for J; bases not matched to a gene: 12. Germline V gene lookup returns CDR1 SQVTM and CDR2 ANQGSEA. The CDR3 is 13 amino acids. The chain's CDR3 is CSGAQGAQGEQYF. CDR3 DNA sequence: TGCAGCGGTGCGCAGGGGGCGCAGGGGGAGCAGTACTTC.

The chain has TRBV29-1 and TRBJ2-1, with 8 bases identical to TRBD1. The length of the CDR3 is 16 residues. V dropped 3 bases and J dropped 5; count of bases not matched to a gene: 12. The germline gives CDR1 SQVTM, CDR2 ANQGSEA. Here the CDR3 DNA reads TGCAGCGTTGATGGTCGACGGACAGGGCATGACAATGAGCAGTTCTTC. It codes for CSVDGRRTGHDNEQFF.

This sequence joins TRBV19 and TRBJ2-7; 11 positions match TRBD2. CDR1 LNHDA and CDR2 SQIVND come from the germline V gene (reference sequence). Trimming removed 6 bases from V and 3 bases from J; junction bases left unmatched: 7. The CDR3 is 15 residues long. The CDR3 loop reads CASSHPGLAVYEQYF. The CDR3 nucleotides read TGTGCCAGTAGCCACCCGGGACTAGCGGTCTACGAGCAGTACTTC.

The chain has TRBV27 and TRBJ2-5, with 10 bases aligning to TRBD1. The CDR3 extends over 15 amino acids. CDR1 and CDR2 (germline): MNHEY, SMNVEV (reference sequence). V shed 6 bases and J 4 bases; nucleotides not matched to a gene: 8. The CDR3 protein is CASSRDRGIGETQYF. In DNA, the CDR3 is TGTGCCAGCAGCCGGGACAGGGGTATTGGAGAGACCCAGTACTTC.

The genes are TRBV27 and TRBJ1-1, with 7 bases matching TRBD1. This CDR3 is built from 12 residues. V shed 7 bases, J shed 5 bases, and the junction held 4 bases outside the gene matches. Germline V gene sequence: CDR1 MNHEY, CDR2 SMNVEV (reference sequence). The CDR3 protein is CASKGARTEAFF. CDR3 sequence (DNA): TGTGCCAGCAAGGGGGCGAGGACTGAAGCTTTCTTT.

The chain joins TRBV18 to TRBJ2-1; D may be TRBD1 (6 bases). The CDR3 runs to 13 residues. Per the germline V gene, CDR1 is KGHSH and CDR2 is LQKENI. The V end was cut by 4 bases, the J end by 7 bases, with 11 bases between. For the CDR3, the DNA is TGTGCCAGCTCACTTCTACAGGGAAATGAGCAGTTCTTC. Its translation: CASSLLQGNEQFF.

The chain uses TRBV27 and TRBJ1-5; 8 bases align to TRBD1. The CDR3 is made up of 15 amino acids. CDR1 MNHEY and CDR2 SMNVEV come from the germline V gene (reference sequence). V lost 2 bases to trimming and J lost 6 bases; unmatched junction nucleotides: 6. CDR3 sequence (DNA): TGTGCCAGCAGTTTAACAGGGGGGACCAGTCAGCCCCAGCATTTT. It yields the protein CASSLTGGTSQPQHF.

There are a few counts of this clone. The chain combines TRBV18 with TRBJ1-5; 10 bases are shared with TRBD1. The ends lost 1 base at V and 6 bases at J; junction bases unmatched: 3. The CDR3 sequence is 15 residues long. Germline V lookup: CDR1 KGHSH, CDR2 LQKENI. The CDR3 coding sequence is TGTGCCAGCTCACCACTGGGGACAGGGGTTCAGCCCCAGCATTTT. Translating it yields CASSPLGTGVQPQHF. Complete variable domain (other parts from reference TRBV18 and TRBJ1-5): NAGVMQNPRHLVRRRGQEARLRCSPMKGHSHVYWYRQLPEEGLKFMVYLQKENIIDESGMPKERFSAEFPKEGPSILRIQQVVRGDSAAYFCASSPLGTGVQPQHFGDGTRLSIL.

The rearrangement uses TRBV18 and TRBJ2-7; a weak D match, TRBD1 (5 bases). V was pared by 1 base and J by 2 bases, with 15 bases between. The germline V gene encodes CDR1 KGHSH and CDR2 LQKENI. This CDR3 is built from 16 residues. The CDR3 loop reads CASSPRVGQGPYEQYF. The CDR3 coding sequence is TGTGCCAGCTCACCACGAGTTGGGCAGGGTCCCTACGAGCAGTACTTC.

J is TRBJ1-2 and V is TRBV7-9; 7 nucleotides match TRBD1. This CDR3 is built from 14 residues. Germline trimming cut 2 bases from V and 3 bases from J; bases unmatched to any gene: 3. Germline assignment: CDR1 SEHNR and CDR2 FQNEAQ (reference sequence). The CDR3 here is CASSLPDRDYGYTF. In nucleotides, the CDR3 is TGTGCCAGCAGCTTACCCGACAGGGACTATGGCTACACCTTC.

J is TRBJ1-6 and V is TRBV7-2; 9 bases agree with TRBD1. The V segment lost 4 bases and the J segment 11 bases; nucleotides outside the gene matches: 9. The CDR3 consists of 15 residues. Germline CDR1 is SGHTA and CDR2 is FQGNSA. Here the CDR3 reads CASSSGQGGPPPLHF. The CDR3, as DNA: TGTGCCAGCAGCTCGGGACAGGGTGGGCCTCCACCCCTCCACTTT.

This clone came up once. One end of the junction fails to match germline, which may point to a read error. This chain joins TRBV7-9 and TRBJ2-3; D is perhaps TRBD1 (6 bases). The germline V gene encodes CDR1 SEHNR and CDR2 FQNEAQ (reference sequence). The CDR3 is made up of 15 amino acids. This chain's CDR3 is CASSIAPGTPDTQYF. The CDR3 nucleotides read TGTGCCAGCAGCATAGCCCCGGGGACACCAGATACGCAGTATTTT.

This clone has a single count. This chain joins TRBV2 and TRBJ1-1, with TRBD1 matching 7 bases. With 8 bases clipped from V and 1 base from J, the junction kept 4 bases outside the gene matches. The CDR3 is 13 residues long. Germline lookup yields CDR1 SNHLY and CDR2 FYNNEI. The CDR3 protein is CASGTDGNTEAFF. The CDR3 coding sequence is TGTGCCAGCGGGACAGATGGGAACACTGAAGCTTTCTTT.

The chain carries TRBV15 and TRBJ2-3; D is possibly TRBD2 (6 bases). The V gene's germline CDR1 is LNHNV and CDR2 YYDKDF (reference sequence). V shed 0 bases and J shed 1 base, with 17 bases lying between them. CDR3 size: 18 residues. The CDR3 DNA sequence: TGTGCCACCAGCAGAGATGTGAGACGAGGGGAGGGCACAGATACGCAGTATTTT. It specifies CATSRDVRRGEGTDTQYF.

V gene TRBV27 combines with J gene TRBJ1-5; 12 positions agree with TRBD1. After removal of 5 bases from V and 0 bases from J, the junction contained 8 bases not matched to a gene. Germline CDR1 and CDR2: MNHEY and SMNVEV (reference sequence). This CDR3 contains 18 residues. CDR3 nucleotide sequence: TGTGCCAGCAGTCCGAGGGGACAGGGGGCTTATAGCAATCAGCCCCAGCATTTT. This encodes CASSPRGQGAYSNQPQHF.

The V and J genes are TRBV29-1 and TRBJ1-4; TRBD1 agrees at 7 bases. This CDR3 spans 13 amino acids. The junction had 3 bases not matched to a gene; V was cut back by 4 bases and J by 4 bases. Germline-derived CDR1 and CDR2 are SQVTM and ANQGSEA. The CDR3, as DNA: TGCAGCGTTGTGACAGGGTATAATGAAAAACTGTTTTTT. Translated: CSVVTGYNEKLFF.

The chain combines TRBV5-6 with TRBJ2-5; possibly TRBD2 for D (6 bases). The germline V gene encodes CDR1 SGHDT and CDR2 YYEEEE. The CDR3 runs to 15 residues. Trimming removed 4 bases from V and 2 bases from J, with 15 bases in between. Here the CDR3 DNA reads TGTGCCAGCAGCCTCGGGAGTATTACTCAAGAGACCCAGTACTTC. The encoded protein is CASSLGSITQETQYF.

As concerns this clone: This sample includes further DNA sequences coding for the same CDR3. The CDR3 DNA is TGTGCTTCAGCGAAAAGGTCTAGCGGGAAGGCTGAGCAGTTCTTC. This codes for CASAKRSSGKAEQFF. This chain connects TRBV6-5 to TRBJ2-1; 9 positions match TRBD2. Germline CDR1 reads MNHEY; CDR2 reads SVGAGI. The CDR3 totals 15 residues.

J is TRBJ2-2 and V is TRBV5-1; D uncertain. The CDR3 consists of 15 residues. Trimming removed 0 bases at V and 1 base at J, with 7 bases between. CDR1 and CDR2 from the germline V gene are SGHRS and YFSETQ. The CDR3 loop reads CASSLGHRNTGELFF. CDR3 nucleotide sequence: TGCGCCAGCAGCTTGGGACATCGGAACACCGGGGAGCTGTTTTTT. The variable domain in full, with the rest retrieved from reference TRBV5-1 and TRBJ2-2, is KAGVTQTPRYLIKTRGQQVTLSCSPISGHRSVSWYQQTPGQGLQFLFEYFSETQRNKGNFPGRFSGRQFSNSRSEMNVSTLELGDSALYLCASSLGHRNTGELFFGEGSRLTVL.

The rearrangement links TRBV11-3 to TRBJ2-1, with TRBD2 identical over 10 bases. Germline values: CDR1 SGHNT, CDR2 YENEEA. V gave up 5 bases and J gave up 3 bases; unmatched junction bases: 7. The CDR3 is 16 residues long. The CDR3 DNA reads TGTGCCAGCAGCCCGAAGGGACTAGCGAACTACAATGAGCAGTTCTTC. This codes for CASSPKGLANYNEQFF.

The chain carries TRBV6-6 and TRBJ2-3, with a weak D call TRBD1 (6 bases). The ends were cut back, 4 bases at V and 1 base at J, with 9 bases in the middle. Germline V gene data show CDR1 as MNHNY and CDR2 as SVGAGI (reference sequence). CDR3 size: 14 residues. CDR3 in DNA: TGTGCCAGCAGTTCCCGGACAGGCACAGATACGCAGTATTTT. Its translation: CASSSRTGTDTQYF.

A note on this clone: The sample holds other DNA sequences that translate to the same CDR3. This chain connects TRBV21-1 to TRBJ1-5; whether TRBD1, the table's D call, matches the DNA was not checked. TRBV21-1 constitutes a pseudogene. This CDR3 contains 15 residues. This CDR3 reads CASSKRQGFDQPQHF. In DNA form, the CDR3 reads TGTGCCAGCAGCAAAAGGCAGGGGTTCGATCAGCCCCAGCACTTT.

V is TRBV7-2 and J is TRBJ1-5; TRBD1 is a possible D gene (6 bases). Per the germline V gene, CDR1 is SGHTA and CDR2 is FQGNSA. The V and J ends lost 5 bases and 7 bases respectively, with 15 bases between them. The length of the CDR3 is 14 residues. The CDR3 spells CASSPTGVGQPQHF. CDR3 in DNA: TGTGCCAGCAGCCCGACAGGTGTAGGCCAGCCCCAGCATTTT.

The chain employs TRBV5-1 and TRBJ2-5; TRBD1 matches at 11 bases. The J segment lost 7 bases and the V segment lost 0 bases, leaving 8 bases of the junction unmatched. From germline, CDR1 is SGHRS and CDR2 YFSETQ. CDR3 length: 16 residues. The CDR3 spells CASSLGGQGAEGTQYF. The CDR3, as DNA: TGCGCCAGCAGCTTGGGTGGACAGGGGGCCGAAGGGACCCAGTACTTC.

The J gene is TRBJ1-6, the V gene TRBV19, with 7 bases aligning to TRBD1. CDR1 LNHDA and CDR2 SQIVND come from the germline V gene (reference sequence). V lost 4 bases, J lost 8 bases, and 8 bases stayed unmatched. The CDR3 extends over 15 amino acids. CDR3 nucleotide sequence: TGTGCCAGTAGTAAGTCGGACAGGCGATATTCACCCCTCCACTTT. Protein: CASSKSDRRYSPLHF.

The rearrangement uses TRBV4-1 and TRBJ1-6; D is undetermined. Germline CDR1 is MGHRA and CDR2 is YSYEKL. The CDR3 sequence is 16 residues long. The ends were cut back, 4 bases at V and 7 bases at J, with 17 bases in the middle. CDR3 protein: CASSPKWARSNSPLHF. DNA for the CDR3: TGCGCCAGCAGCCCCAAATGGGCTCGATCGAATTCACCCCTCCACTTT.

The table lists this clone with many counts. The gene calls are TRBV27 and TRBJ2-1; 8 nucleotides agree with TRBD2. This CDR3 is 15 amino acids long. Trimming at V came to 6 bases and at J to 7 bases, leaving 11 bases not matched to a gene. The germline CDR1 and CDR2 sequences are MNHEY and SMNVEV (reference sequence). CDR3 protein: CASRTGTSALNEQFF. In DNA, the CDR3 is TGTGCCAGCAGGACCGGGACTAGTGCTTTAAATGAGCAGTTCTTC.

This chain connects TRBV5-6 to TRBJ1-2, with TRBD1 matching 7 bases. Germline CDR1 reads SGHDT; CDR2 reads YYEEEE. V gave up 4 bases and J gave up 4 bases; unmatched junction bases: 10. The CDR3 is 15 amino acids. The CDR3 nucleotides read TGTGCCAGCAGCGACTGGACAGGAAGCGGCTATGGCTACACCTTC. This translates into CASSDWTGSGYGYTF.

CDR3 DNA: TGTGCCAGCAGCGGCGGGGGGTTGGAGACCCAGTACTTC. Encoded protein: CASSGGGLETQYF. This rearrangement joins TRBV9 to TRBJ2-5, with TRBD2 identical over 8 bases. This CDR3 region has 13 residues. Germline loops: CDR1 SGDLS, CDR2 YYNGEE. Trimming took 3 bases from V and 5 from J; bases not matched to a gene: 3.

This clone has a single count. The junction departs from the called germline gene at one end, perhaps through a read error. CDR3: CASSLAGGLGTGELFF. As DNA, the CDR3 is TGTGCTAGCAGCTTAGCCGGGGGGCTGGGTACCGGGGAGCTGTTTTTT. The chain links TRBV7-7 to TRBJ2-2; weak D call: TRBD2 (7 bases). Per germline, CDR1 SSHAT and CDR2 FNYEAQ (reference sequence). CDR3 size: 16 residues. Using reference TRBV7-7 and TRBJ2-2 for the parts outside the CDR3, the full variable domain is GAGVSQSPRYKVTKRGQDVTLRCDPISSHATLYWYQQALGQGPEFLTYFNYEAQPDKSGLPSDRFSAERPEGSISTLTIQRTEQRDSAMYRCASSLAGGLGTGELFFGEGSRLTVL.

This clone was counted between two and nine times. The J gene is TRBJ2-7, the V gene TRBV2; D remains ambiguous. Trimming took 3 bases from V and 0 from J, leaving 12 bases between them. Germline V gene data show CDR1 as SNHLY and CDR2 as FYNNEI. The CDR3 covers 15 residues. CDR3 bases: TGTGCCAGCAGTGAGTACTCCCGTAGCTCCTACGAGCAGTACTTC. Its translation: CASSEYSRSSYEQYF.

This clone is a singleton in its sample. This chain's CDR3 is CASRAGGQGAYEQYF. CDR3 sequence (DNA): TGTGCCAGCAGGGCTGGGGGACAGGGGGCTTACGAGCAGTACTTC. The rearrangement links TRBV28 to TRBJ2-7, with 12 bases matching TRBD1. Trimming removed 6 bases from V and 4 bases from J; junction bases left unmatched: 7. The CDR3 has 15 residues. CDR1 MDHEN and CDR2 SYDVKM come from the germline V gene.